This T cell receptor beta chain comes out of a study of T-cell reconstitution after alpha-beta-depleted transplantation in children listed by TCRdb under 2016. For context, the study as a whole: Using TCR repertoire profiling, the study quantitatively followed how T-cell immune reconstitution unfolded in children after TCRalphabeta/CD19-depleted allogeneic hematopoietic cell transplantation. Overall results and qualifications from the work: In some patients, high TCRbeta diversity at day 60 was attributed to recipient T cells and intrathymic progenitors that had survived conditioning. Hyperexpanded clone frequencies declined over subsequent months; after one year, T-cell counts and TCRbeta diversity were mostly attributed to newly produced T cells. About two months after transplant, the apparently early recovery of alphabetaT-cell counts reportedly depended on just several hundred clones that had expanded rapidly and came from non-depleted graft cells.

This clonotype appeared a few times. Its antigen target is currently unknown. It has no much larger one-base neighbor in the sample; base qualities were not kept. Receptor libraries were prepared by PCR. Sequenced using an Illumina HiSeq 2500. TCR library preparation used molecular barcoding, with unique molecular identifiers applied to normalize quantification of the TCRbeta repertoire. TCRdb handled the public reads itself, with Q25 trimming in fastp and clone calling in MiXCR, and kept productive beta chains. A single entry per CDR3 protein holds the most common genes and DNA from its merged rows. This sample gives fewer than 1 million distinct CDR3 sequences in total; 15% to 20% of them show up just once. The ten largest make up 5% of the sample. This specimen's treatment or condition label, per the study, means: allogeneic hematopoietic cell transplantation with graft depleted of TCRalphabeta T cells and CD19 B cells. Transplant recipients were children who received TCRalphabeta/CD19-depleted allogeneic hematopoietic cell grafts.

Reading the germline V gene gives CDR1 SGHTA and CDR2 FQGNSA. V and J lose 3 bases and 6 bases, and a span of 17 bases separates them. The CDR3 measures 15 amino acids from cysteine to phenylalanine. Left in the record is the CDR3 DNA by itself, 45 bases read in frame from the first base. The sequencing here drew on PBMCs, mostly from graft donor cells, taken 360 days after TCRalphabeta/CD19-depleted stem cell transplant. The receptor's source is a male patient between 10 and 17 years old who had a stem cell transplant for acute lymphoblastic leukemia, so the T cells may come from the graft donor. The V gene is TRBV7-2 and the J gene is TRBJ1-1; possibly the D gene is TRBD1, per 6 matching bases. The encoded CDR3 is CASSFWGNRVPEAFF. The sequenced DNA: TGTGCCAGCAGCTTTTGGGGAAACAGGGTTCCTGAAGCTTTCTTT.